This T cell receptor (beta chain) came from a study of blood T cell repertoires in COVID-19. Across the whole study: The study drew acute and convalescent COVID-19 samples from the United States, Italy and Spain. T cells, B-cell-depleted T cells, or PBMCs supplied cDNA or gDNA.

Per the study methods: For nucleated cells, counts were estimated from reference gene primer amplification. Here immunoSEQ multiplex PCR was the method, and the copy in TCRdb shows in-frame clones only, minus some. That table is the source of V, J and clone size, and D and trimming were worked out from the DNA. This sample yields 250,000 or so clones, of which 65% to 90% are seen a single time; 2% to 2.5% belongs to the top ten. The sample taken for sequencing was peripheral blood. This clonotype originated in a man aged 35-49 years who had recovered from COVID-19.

The CDR3 here is CAISESGDFDNNEQFF. The CDR3 bases are TGTGCCATCAGTGAGTCGGGGGACTTCGACAACAATGAGCAGTTCTTC. This sequence joins TRBV10-3 and TRBJ2-1, with D perhaps TRBD2 (6 bases). There are 16 residues in the CDR3. Germline-derived CDR1 and CDR2 are ENHRY and SYGVKD. V dropped 0 bases and J dropped 5 bases, with 14 bases sitting between them.